Below, one T cell receptor (beta chain) is given with its context. No antigen is known for it. CDR3 length: 12 amino acids. V lost 8 bases, J lost 4 bases, and 7 bases stayed unmatched. Per germline, CDR1 GTSNPN and CDR2 SVGIG (reference sequence). The data stem from a study of T cell responses to AZD1222 COVID-19 vaccine. Whole-study results and caveats: At study baseline, merely five or six AZD1222 recipients were seropositive. It should be noted that donors were predominantly white British and more often female, and clonal diversity was possibly underestimated. Regions 160-218 and 743-854 dominated among vaccine-associated CD4 TCRs spanning spike. Variant regions that are unmutated are reportedly the target of nearly half of spike-specific TCRs.

The assay was immunoSEQ multiplex PCR, and TCRdb's table has in-frame clones only and misses some. The sample lists 150,000 to 200,000 clones, over 80% occurring once. The receptor was isolated from an adult in good health. Sequenced material: peripheral blood, taken on day 0 of AZD1222 vaccination. V is TRBV30 and J is TRBJ1-2; 7 nucleotides line up with TRBD1. The chain's CDR3 is CASGQVAYGYTF. The CDR3 region has the DNA TGTGCCAGTGGACAGGTCGCCTATGGCTACACCTTC.